The clone carrying this T cell receptor (beta chain) was observed at least ten times. CDR3 length: 15 amino acids. V dropped 3 bases and J dropped 2; count of bases not matched to a gene: 4. In germline, CDR1 is MNHEY, CDR2 SMNVEV (reference sequence). RNA transcripts yielded amplified TCR beta CDR3 regions. First-round RT-PCR targeting the TCR CDR3 was performed with the HTBI primer set. TCRdb re-called the multiplex PCR reads with MiXCR, one entry per CDR3 protein. Seen here are 280,000 or so distinct CDR3 sequences, 25% to 30% observed once, and the top ten hold about a quarter. Not enrolled were patients with uncontrolled infection, other autoimmune disease, pregnancy or lactation. Blood sampling occurred at first hyperthyroidism diagnosis, ahead of any ophthalmopathy symptoms. The data were taken from a study of T cells in Graves' hyperthyroidism and ophthalmopathy.

The chain is built from TRBV27 and TRBJ2-7, with TRBD1 matching 10 bases. The sample was blood. The clonotype comes from a man aged 40-50 years with Graves' hyperthyroidism that later progressed to Graves' ophthalmopathy. CDR3 amino acids: CASSFTGQGTYEQYF. CDR3 coding DNA: TGTGCCAGCAGTTTCACGGGACAGGGGACCTACGAGCAGTACTTC.